The 28 T cell receptor beta chains reported below all come from one sample, sequenced in a study of beta chain features in type 1 diabetes. Study-level results: TCRB CDR3s were moderately but significantly shorter in Type 1 diabetes patients in all four CD4+ subsets.

These TCRs' antigens remain unknown. As every portion of the isolated RNA was reverse transcribed, the sequencing read expressed TCRB transcripts. Method: immunoSEQ multiplex PCR; TCRdb's copy keeps in-frame clones and lacks some. The data hold about 260,000 clones, with about a fifth observed a single time. The specimen was naive CD4+ T cells from blood. All receptors come from a woman in her forties with type 1 diabetes.

CDR3 in amino acids: CASSVRDRVGSNEQFF. The CDR3 DNA is TGTGCCAGCAGTGTCCGGGACAGGGTGGGTTCCAATGAGCAGTTCTTC. This sequence joins TRBV25-1 and TRBJ2-1, with TRBD1 matching 9 bases. V shed 4 bases and J 6 bases; nucleotides not matched to a gene: 10. The CDR3 sequence is 16 residues long. Per germline, CDR1 MGHDK and CDR2 SYGVNS.

This clone was observed once. This sequence joins TRBV5-1 and TRBJ2-1; 9 bases are a match to TRBD1. CDR1 is SGHRS and CDR2 is YFSETQ in the germline V gene. With 4 bases clipped from V and 4 bases from J, the junction kept 6 bases outside the gene matches. CDR3 size: 15 residues. The CDR3 sequence: CASSVGQGSYNEQFF. The DNA of the CDR3 is TGCGCCAGCAGCGTGGGACAGGGTAGTTACAATGAGCAGTTCTTC.

This clone was found a few times. This chain connects TRBV7-9 to TRBJ2-5; 8 positions match TRBD2. Trimming removed 2 bases from V and 4 bases from J; junction bases left unmatched: 6. CDR3 length: 15 amino acids. Per germline, CDR1 SEHNR and CDR2 FQNEAQ (reference sequence). The CDR3 nucleotides are TGTGCCAGCAGCTTAAGAAGCGGGGGAGGAGAGACCCAGTACTTC. Encoded protein: CASSLRSGGGETQYF. Full variable domain (outside the CDR3, taken from reference TRBV7-9 and TRBJ2-5): DTGVSQNPRHKITKRGQNVTFRCDPISEHNRLYWYRQTLGQGPEFLTYFQNEAQLEKSRLLSDRFSAERPKGSFSTLEIQRTEQGDSAMYLCASSLRSGGGETQYFGPGTRLLVL.

This clone was seen more than once but under ten times. The chain uses TRBV6-6 and TRBJ2-1; perhaps TRBD1 as D (6 bases). The CDR3 spans 12 residues. Looked up from germline, CDR1 is MNHNY and CDR2 is SVGAGI (reference sequence). V shed 6 bases and J shed 6 bases, with 9 bases lying between them. The CDR3 DNA sequence: TGTGCCAGCAGCCACAGGGTCAATGAGCAGTTCTTC. Translating gives CASSHRVNEQFF.

V and J are TRBV7-2 and TRBJ2-2, with D tentatively TRBD1 (6 bases). With 0 bases removed from V and 4 bases from J, the gap between germline ends came to 9 bases. In germline, CDR1 is SGHTA, CDR2 FQGNSA. The CDR3 runs to 15 residues. The CDR3 sequence is CASSLAGDITGELFF. DNA for the CDR3: TGTGCCAGCAGCTTAGCGGGGGACATCACCGGGGAGCTGTTTTTT.

This chain links TRBV6-5 with TRBJ1-1; D is possibly TRBD1 (5 bases). Germline V gives CDR1 MNHEY, CDR2 SVGAGI. Trimming cost V 2 bases and J 11 bases, with 12 bases left between them. This CDR3 region has 12 residues. The DNA for the CDR3 is TGTGCCAGCAGTTACGGGCAGGGAAGGGCTTTCTTT. As protein: CASSYGQGRAFF.

The V call is TRBV11-1, the J call TRBJ1-2; no clear D gene. The CDR3 extends over 14 amino acids. CDR1 and CDR2 from the germline V gene are SGHAT and FQDESV (reference sequence). The ends were cut back, 0 bases at V and 3 bases at J, with 8 bases in the middle. CDR3 nucleotides: TGTGCCAGCAGCTTAGCGAGTACCGACTATGGCTACACCTTC. Amino acid sequence: CASSLASTDYGYTF. Supplemented by reference TRBV11-1 and TRBJ1-2, the full variable domain reads EAEVAQSPRYKITEKSQAVAFWCDPISGHATLYWYRQILGQGPELLVQFQDESVVDDSQLPKDRFSAERLKGVDSTLKIQPAELGDSAMYLCASSLASTDYGYTFGSGTRLTVV.

Only a few counts were recorded for this clone. This chain joins TRBV7-2 and TRBJ2-5; 7 nucleotides agree with TRBD2. This CDR3 contains 13 residues. The germline CDR1 and CDR2 sequences are SGHTA and FQGNSA. J lost 1 base, V lost 5 bases, and 1 base had no gene match. In DNA, the CDR3 is TGTGCCAGCAGCCGGGGGGTCCAAGAGACCCAGTACTTC. This gives the protein CASSRGVQETQYF.

Only a few counts were recorded for this clone. This sequence joins TRBV6-6 and TRBJ1-6, with a possible D match to TRBD1 (5 bases). Trimming took off 3 bases at V and 7 bases at J, with 13 bases between the two ends. The CDR3 runs to 15 residues. Germline V gives CDR1 MNHNY, CDR2 SVGAGI (reference sequence). CDR3 coding DNA: TGTGCCAGCAGTTATGGTCAGGGATTAAATTCACCCCTCCACTTT. Amino acids: CASSYGQGLNSPLHF.

The chain links TRBV5-1 to TRBJ2-2; 7 bases match TRBD1. The CDR3 covers 15 residues. Trimming cost V 4 bases and J 4 bases; bases outside gene matches: 7. Germline CDR1 SGHRS, CDR2 YFSETQ. This CDR3 is CASSRGQQLTGELFF. DNA of the CDR3: TGCGCCAGCAGCAGGGGACAGCAGCTCACCGGGGAGCTGTTTTTT.

In its sample, this clone was seen a few times. This chain uses TRBV6-1 with TRBJ2-7, with 9 nucleotides matching TRBD1. Germline V gene lookup returns CDR1 MNHNS and CDR2 SASEGT. V shed 4 bases, J shed 5 bases, and the junction held 12 bases outside the gene matches. CDR3 size: 16 residues. The CDR3: CASSALWTGALNEQYF. The CDR3 DNA follows: TGTGCCAGCAGTGCCCTATGGACAGGGGCCCTCAACGAGCAGTACTTC.

The genes are TRBV5-1 and TRBJ1-4; D gene unclear. Germline V CDR1 and CDR2: SGHRS, YFSETQ. This CDR3 is 15 amino acids long. The germline V and J ends were trimmed by 1 base and 0 bases, with 7 bases remaining between them. The CDR3 bases are TGCGCCAGCAGCTTGATCCCTGCAACTAATGAAAAACTGTTTTTT. Translation gives CASSLIPATNEKLFF.

This clone was picked up a small number of times. The genes are TRBV7-2 and TRBJ2-1; TRBD1 is a possible D gene (6 bases). Trimming took off 4 bases at V and 8 bases at J, with 12 bases between the two ends. The CDR3 is 13 amino acids. Germline CDR1 is SGHTA and CDR2 is FQGNSA. The CDR3 loop reads CASSSTRQDEQFF. The CDR3 DNA follows: TGTGCCAGCAGCTCTACTCGACAGGATGAGCAGTTCTTC.

This clone was counted a few times. The chain recombines TRBV7-9 with TRBJ1-4; TRBD1 matches 8 bases. From germline, CDR1 is SEHNR and CDR2 FQNEAQ (reference sequence). The V gene end was trimmed by 5 bases and the J gene end by 7 bases; junction bases not matched to a gene: 9. The CDR3 is made up of 15 amino acids. The CDR3 bases are TGTGCCAGCAGCCCAACAGGGGGTAAAGGTGAAAAACTGTTTTTT. It translates to CASSPTGGKGEKLFF.

This chain joins TRBV28 and TRBJ2-5; D is uncertain. The V gene lost 3 bases and the J gene lost 5 bases, with 10 bases spanning the gap. CDR1 and CDR2 from the germline V gene are MDHEN and SYDVKM. CDR3 size: 13 residues. This CDR3 is CASSLLVQETQYF. As DNA, the CDR3 is TGTGCCAGCAGTTTGCTAGTTCAGGAGACCCAGTACTTC.

The chain links TRBV14 to TRBJ1-4; the D is unclear. The CDR3 is 16 residues long. Germline CDR1 SGHDN, CDR2 FVKESK. V dropped 1 base and J dropped 8 bases, with 17 bases sitting between them. The DNA of the CDR3 is TGTGCCAGCAGCCAAGTGTCGGGATTCGACGGAGAAAAACTGTTTTTT. Protein product: CASSQVSGFDGEKLFF.

The chain joins TRBV7-2 to TRBJ2-3; D may be TRBD1 (5 bases). The germline V gene has CDR1 SGHTA and CDR2 FQGNSA. The CDR3 totals 13 residues. With 5 bases removed from V and 14 bases from J, the gap between germline ends came to 20 bases. CDR3 DNA sequence: TGTGCCAGCAGCCCCCGACAGATGACGAATGCGTATTTT. Translated, it gives CASSPRQMTNAYF. Full variable domain (missing parts from reference TRBV7-2 and TRBJ2-3): GAGVSQSPSNKVTEKGKDVELRCDPISGHTALYWYRQSLGQGLEFLIYFQGNSAPDKSGLPSDRFSAERTGGSVSTLTIQRTQQEDSAVYLCASSPRQMTNAYFGPGTRLTVL.

The chain combines TRBV28 with TRBJ1-5, with TRBD1 as a possible D gene (5 bases). Germline CDR1 is MDHEN and CDR2 is SYDVKM. Deletions cut 8 bases from V and 0 bases from J, with 17 bases between. CDR3 length equals 16 residues. This chain's CDR3 is CASVDVGGLSNQPQHF. CDR3 DNA sequence: TGTGCCAGCGTTGATGTCGGGGGTCTTAGCAATCAGCCCCAGCATTTT.

This clone occurred a few times. This chain connects TRBV18 to TRBJ2-5; weak D call: TRBD1 (5 bases). Trimming shortened V by 3 bases and J by 2 bases, and 10 bases separated the two germline ends. In germline, CDR1 is KGHSH, CDR2 LQKENI. This CDR3 is 14 amino acids long. The CDR3 DNA follows: TGTGCCAGCTCACCGTTCAGGGTACAAGAGACCCAGTACTTC. It is translated as CASSPFRVQETQYF.

The chain combines TRBV27 with TRBJ2-7, with 8 bases lining up with TRBD1. CDR1 and CDR2 from the germline V gene are MNHEY and SMNVEV (reference sequence). Trimming cost V 6 bases and J 3 bases; bases outside gene matches: 10. This CDR3 is built from 15 residues. Written as DNA, the CDR3 is TGTGCCAGCAGGACAGGGGTAACGGACTTCTACGAGCAGTACTTC. It codes for CASRTGVTDFYEQYF.

This clone was seen more than once but under ten times. This sequence joins TRBV19 and TRBJ2-1, with D possibly being TRBD2 (6 bases). This CDR3 is built from 13 residues. CDR1 and CDR2 (germline): LNHDA, SQIVND (reference sequence). With 8 bases removed from V and 6 bases from J, the gap between germline ends came to 14 bases. The CDR3 reads CASAVSGVNEQFF. CDR3 sequence (DNA): TGTGCCAGTGCCGTTAGCGGAGTCAATGAGCAGTTCTTC.

This clone was seen a handful of times. The genes are TRBV5-1 and TRBJ2-3, with D tentatively TRBD1 (6 bases). The germline CDR1 and CDR2 sequences are SGHRS and YFSETQ. The CDR3 totals 13 residues. Deletions cut 3 bases from V and 5 bases from J, with 10 bases between. CDR3 nucleotide sequence: TGCGCCAGCAGCTGGACAGCCCAAGATACGCAGTATTTT. Protein sequence: CASSWTAQDTQYF. Together with reference TRBV5-1 and TRBJ2-3, the CDR3 gives the full variable domain: KAGVTQTPRYLIKTRGQQVTLSCSPISGHRSVSWYQQTPGQGLQFLFEYFSETQRNKGNFPGRFSGRQFSNSRSEMNVSTLELGDSALYLCASSWTAQDTQYFGPGTRLTVL.

This clone has only a few counts. This chain uses TRBV2 with TRBJ1-1, with D possibly TRBD1 on 6 matching bases. CDR1 and CDR2 (germline): SNHLY, FYNNEI. The ends were cut back, 8 bases at V and 1 base at J, with 14 bases in the middle. The CDR3 totals 14 residues. CDR3 DNA: TGTGCCAGCGGGGGCCGAACAGGGAACACTGAAGCTTTCTTT. Translating gives CASGGRTGNTEAFF.

The chain has TRBV7-6 and TRBJ2-7, with D unclear. Trimming stripped 5 bases from V and 1 base from J, with 12 bases between. Germline CDR1 is SGHVS and CDR2 is FNYEAQ. There are 14 residues in the CDR3. In nucleotides, the CDR3 is TGTGCCAGCAGCCCACGGTGGAGTTCCTACGAGCAGTACTTC. It yields the protein CASSPRWSSYEQYF.

This clone has only a few counts. This chain connects TRBV30 to TRBJ1-1; D possibly corresponds to TRBD1 (5 bases). Germline loops: CDR1 GTSNPN, CDR2 SVGIG (reference sequence). This CDR3 is 11 amino acids long. Trimming stripped 4 bases from V and 7 bases from J, with 10 bases between. CDR3 sequence reads: CAWKKGFEAFF. CDR3 sequence (DNA): TGTGCCTGGAAAAAGGGGTTTGAAGCTTTCTTT.

V usage is TRBV9 and J usage is TRBJ1-1; D is unresolved. The CDR3 covers 13 residues. Germline assignment: CDR1 SGDLS and CDR2 YYNGEE. The V gene lost 4 bases and the J gene lost 1 base, with 8 bases spanning the gap. CDR3: CASSPRWNTEAFF. Written as DNA, the CDR3 is TGTGCCAGCAGCCCTCGGTGGAACACTGAAGCTTTCTTT.

This clone was seen a few times. The V call is TRBV7-7, the J call TRBJ2-1; TRBD1 agrees at 8 bases. The germline CDR1 and CDR2 sequences are SSHAT and FNYEAQ (reference sequence). The CDR3 length is 13 residues. V gave up 4 bases and J gave up 7 bases; unmatched junction bases: 3. This CDR3 reads CASSSTGVNEQFF. DNA of the CDR3: TGTGCCAGCAGCTCGACAGGGGTTAATGAGCAGTTCTTC.

This clone was seen only a few times. The chain joins TRBV5-4 to TRBJ2-5, with TRBD1 as a possible D gene (5 bases). The CDR3 has 14 residues. The ends were cut back, 1 base at V and 3 bases at J, with 10 bases in the middle. Germline-derived CDR1 and CDR2 are SGHNT and YYREEE (reference sequence). The CDR3 protein is CASSLSGREETQYF. DNA for the CDR3: TGTGCCAGCAGCTTGTCCGGCAGGGAAGAGACCCAGTACTTC. Using reference TRBV5-4 and TRBJ2-5 for the parts outside the CDR3, the full variable domain is ETGVTQSPTHLIKTRGQQVTLRCSSQSGHNTVSWYQQALGQGPQFIFQYYREEENGRGNFPPRFSGLQFPNYSSELNVNALELDDSALYLCASSLSGREETQYFGPGTRLLVL.